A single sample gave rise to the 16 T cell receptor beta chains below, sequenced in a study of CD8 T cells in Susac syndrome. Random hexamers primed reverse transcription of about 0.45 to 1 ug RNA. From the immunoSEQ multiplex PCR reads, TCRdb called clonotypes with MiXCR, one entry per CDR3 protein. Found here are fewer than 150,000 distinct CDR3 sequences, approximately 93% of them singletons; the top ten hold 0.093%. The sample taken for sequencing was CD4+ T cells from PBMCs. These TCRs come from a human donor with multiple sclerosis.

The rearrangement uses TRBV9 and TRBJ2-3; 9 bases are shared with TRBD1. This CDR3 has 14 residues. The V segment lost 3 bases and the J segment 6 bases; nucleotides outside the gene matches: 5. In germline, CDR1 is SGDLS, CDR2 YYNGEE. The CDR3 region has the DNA TGTGCCAGCAGCGCGGGACAGGGTTGGGATACGCAGTATTTT. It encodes CASSAGQGWDTQYF.

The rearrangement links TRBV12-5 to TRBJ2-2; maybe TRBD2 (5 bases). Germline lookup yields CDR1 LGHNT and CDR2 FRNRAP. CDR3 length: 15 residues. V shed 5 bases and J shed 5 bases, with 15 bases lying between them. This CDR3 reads CASGPQSWETGELFF. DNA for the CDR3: TGTGCTAGTGGTCCCCAGTCCTGGGAGACCGGGGAGCTGTTTTTT.

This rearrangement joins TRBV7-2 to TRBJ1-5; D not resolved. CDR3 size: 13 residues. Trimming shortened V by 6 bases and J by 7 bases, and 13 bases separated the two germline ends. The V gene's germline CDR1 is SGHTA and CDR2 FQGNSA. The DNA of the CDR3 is TGTGCCAGCAGTCCCGAGGGCTTCCAGCCCCAGCATTTT. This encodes CASSPEGFQPQHF.

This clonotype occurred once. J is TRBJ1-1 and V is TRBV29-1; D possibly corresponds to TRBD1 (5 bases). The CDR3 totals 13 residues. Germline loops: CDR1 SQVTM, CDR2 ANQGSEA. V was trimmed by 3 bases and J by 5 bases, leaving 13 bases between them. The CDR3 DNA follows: TGCAGCGTTGAGGCGCAGGGTGGTACTGAAGCTTTCTTT. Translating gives CSVEAQGGTEAFF.

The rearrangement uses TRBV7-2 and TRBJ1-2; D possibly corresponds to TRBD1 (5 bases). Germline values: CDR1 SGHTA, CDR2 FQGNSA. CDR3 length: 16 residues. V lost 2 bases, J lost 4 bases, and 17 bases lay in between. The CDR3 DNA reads TGTGCCAGCAGCTTAAATGTTGGGGCTCAACTCTATGGCTACACCTTC. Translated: CASSLNVGAQLYGYTF.

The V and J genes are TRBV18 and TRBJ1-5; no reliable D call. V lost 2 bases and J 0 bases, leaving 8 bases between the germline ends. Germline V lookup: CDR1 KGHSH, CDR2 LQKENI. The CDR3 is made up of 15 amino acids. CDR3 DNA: TGTGCCAGCTCACCAAAAGGGAATAGCAATCAGCCCCAGCATTTT. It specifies CASSPKGNSNQPQHF.

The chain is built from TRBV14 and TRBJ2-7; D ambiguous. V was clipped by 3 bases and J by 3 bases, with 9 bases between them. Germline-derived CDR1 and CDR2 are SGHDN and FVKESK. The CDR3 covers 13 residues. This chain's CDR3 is CASSQGKIYEQYF. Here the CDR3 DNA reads TGTGCCAGCAGCCAGGGGAAGATCTACGAGCAGTACTTC.

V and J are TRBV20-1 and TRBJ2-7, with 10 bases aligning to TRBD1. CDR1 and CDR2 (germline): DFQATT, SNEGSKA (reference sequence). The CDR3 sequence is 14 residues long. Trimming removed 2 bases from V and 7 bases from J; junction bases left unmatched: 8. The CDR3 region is CSARFRDRGGEQYF. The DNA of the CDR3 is TGCAGTGCTAGATTCCGGGACAGGGGTGGTGAGCAGTACTTC.

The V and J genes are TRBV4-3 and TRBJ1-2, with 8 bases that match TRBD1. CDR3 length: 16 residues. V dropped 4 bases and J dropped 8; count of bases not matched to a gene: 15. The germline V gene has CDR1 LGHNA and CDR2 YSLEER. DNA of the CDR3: TGCGCCAGCAGCCCTAGCCCAGGGGGCGCGGGTTACGGCTACACCTTC. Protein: CASSPSPGGAGYGYTF.

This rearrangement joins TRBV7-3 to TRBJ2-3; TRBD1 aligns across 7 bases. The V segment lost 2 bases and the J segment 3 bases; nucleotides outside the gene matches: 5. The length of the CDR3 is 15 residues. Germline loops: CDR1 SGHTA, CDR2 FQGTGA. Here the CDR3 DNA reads TGTGCCAGCAGCTTAGCAAGGGGGCGGACAGATACGCAGTATTTT. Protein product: CASSLARGRTDTQYF.

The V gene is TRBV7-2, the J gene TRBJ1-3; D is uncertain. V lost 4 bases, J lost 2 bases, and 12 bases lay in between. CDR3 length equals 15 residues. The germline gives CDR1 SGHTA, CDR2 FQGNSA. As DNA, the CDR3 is TGTGCCAGCAGCTCAGCGACGGGAGCTGGAAACACCATATATTTT. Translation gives CASSSATGAGNTIYF.

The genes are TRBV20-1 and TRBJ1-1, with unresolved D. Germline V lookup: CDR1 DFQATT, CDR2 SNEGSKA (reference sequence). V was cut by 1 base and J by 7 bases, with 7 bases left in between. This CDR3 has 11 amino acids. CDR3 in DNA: TGCAGTGCTAGAGCAGCCTTTGAAGCTTTCTTT. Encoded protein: CSARAAFEAFF.

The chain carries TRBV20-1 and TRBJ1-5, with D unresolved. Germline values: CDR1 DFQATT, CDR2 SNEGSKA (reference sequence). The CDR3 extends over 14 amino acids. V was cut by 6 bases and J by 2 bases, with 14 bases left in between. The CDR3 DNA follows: TGCAGTGCCAAATCGGGTTTCGGCAATCAGCCCCAGCATTTT. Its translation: CSAKSGFGNQPQHF.

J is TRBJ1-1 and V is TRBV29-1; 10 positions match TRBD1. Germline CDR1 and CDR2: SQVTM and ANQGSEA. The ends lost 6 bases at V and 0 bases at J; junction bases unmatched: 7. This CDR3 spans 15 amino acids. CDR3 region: CSVDETGGLNTEAFF. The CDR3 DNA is TGCAGCGTAGACGAGACAGGGGGCTTGAACACTGAAGCTTTCTTT.

The CDR3 loop is CASSVAGNYGYTF. CDR3 nucleotides: TGTGCCAGCAGCGTAGCAGGGAACTATGGCTACACCTTC. The V gene is TRBV9, the J gene TRBJ1-2; the D gene is possibly TRBD1 (5 bases). Germline CDR1 and CDR2: SGDLS and YYNGEE. The CDR3 covers 13 residues. Trimming took off 0 bases at V and 2 bases at J, with 5 bases between the two ends.

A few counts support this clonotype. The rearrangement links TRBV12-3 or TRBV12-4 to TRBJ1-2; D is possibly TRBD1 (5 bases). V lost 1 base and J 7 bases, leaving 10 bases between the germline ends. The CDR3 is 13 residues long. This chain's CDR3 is CASSLDGARGYTF. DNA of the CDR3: TGTGCCAGCAGTTTAGACGGGGCCCGTGGCTACACCTTC.